The rows below give T cell receptor beta chains drawn from one sample of a study of blood T cell repertoires in COVID-19. Data came from immunoSEQ multiplex PCR; TCRdb stores just in-frame clones and leaves some out. This sample has roughly 180,000 clones, with 82% found just once. The sample taken for sequencing was PBMCs or T cells enriched from blood (not recorded which). Source of these receptors: a man in his 60s who had recovered from COVID-19. CDR3s include the opening cysteine and the closing phenylalanine or tryptophan. Each record gives: J gene, clone size, V gene, D gene, CDR3 DNA, CDR3 protein. A D gene is named only where the DNA matches it firmly. Clone size is given for some rows only: seen once, a few or many times, or a class if the clone is expanded.

TRBJ2-3,-,TRBV11-2,-,TGTGCCAGCAGCTTAAACCCAGGCATGAGCACAGATACGCAGTATTTT,CASSLNPGMSTDTQYF
TRBJ2-5,-,TRBV5-6,-,TGTGCCAGCAGCTTGGGGGCAGGTGCGGAGACCCAGTACTTC,CASSLGAGAETQYF
TRBJ2-1,-,TRBV18,TRBD2,TGTGCCAGCTCACCAGTAGGCGGGGGGGCTCCAGATGAGCAGTTCTTC,CASSPVGGGAPDEQFF
TRBJ1-2,-,TRBV28,TRBD1,TGTGCCACCTTGCAGGGGGCGCTTCGTGGCTACACCTTC,CATLQGALRGYTF
TRBJ1-1,once,TRBV27,-,TGTGCCAGCAGTTTCTATGACAGGCTGAACACTGAAGCTTTCTTT,CASSFYDRLNTEAFF
TRBJ2-7,once,TRBV7-8,-,TGTGCCAGCTCGGCGGGCACCCACTCCTACGAGCAGTACTTC,CASSAGTHSYEQYF
TRBJ1-5,-,TRBV19,-,TGTGCCAGTACCGACGGGGGGTGGCAACGGGGTAGCAATCAGCCCCAGCATTTT,CASTDGGWQRGSNQPQHF
TRBJ1-6,-,TRBV5-4,-,TGTGCCAGCAGCTTGTCCCTAACAGGAAGGAATAGCTCACCCCTCCACTTT,CASSLSLTGRNSSPLHF
TRBJ2-3,-,TRBV6-1,TRBD2,TGTGCCAGCAGTGAGGTGGCAACTAGCGGGATTGATACGCAGTATTTT,CASSEVATSGIDTQYF
TRBJ1-4,few,TRBV5-1,-,TGCGCCAGCAGCTTGGCCCCCCAGGCCACTAATGAAAAACTGTTTTTT,CASSLAPQATNEKLFF
TRBJ2-2,-,TRBV19,TRBD1,TGTGCCAGTAGGCACAGGGGGACCGGGGAGCTGTTTTTT,CASRHRGTGELFF
TRBJ2-3,-,TRBV5-1,-,TGCGCCAGCAGGCGGAGCCTTGTTTCAGATACGCAGTATTTT,CASRRSLVSDTQYF
TRBJ2-5,-,TRBV29-1,TRBD1,TGCAGCGTCGCCCGACAGGGTCCGGAGACCCAGTACTTC,CSVARQGPETQYF
TRBJ2-7,-,TRBV6-5,-,TGTGCCAGCAGTTACTCCGGGGGATCCTTCTCCTACGAGCAGTACTTC,CASSYSGGSFSYEQYF
TRBJ2-1,-,TRBV2,TRBD2,TGTGCCACCCAGGGTAGCGGGGGGGCCGGGGCAAGGAATGAGCAGTTCTTC,CATQGSGGAGARNEQFF
TRBJ1-2,-,TRBV29-1,TRBD1,TGCATCGGGTACGGGACAGGGAACGTCTATGGCTACACCTTC,CIGYGTGNVYGYTF
TRBJ2-2,-,TRBV9,TRBD2,TGTGCCAGCAGGCGAGCGGGGGGCACCGGGGAGCTGTTTTTT,CASRRAGGTGELFF
TRBJ2-1,-,TRBV27,TRBD2,TGTGCCAGCAGTATCGGGACTAGCGGGAAGAATGAGCAGTTCTTC,CASSIGTSGKNEQFF
TRBJ1-1,-,TRBV6-5,-,TGTGCCAGCAGGCTTTTCACAGCCGGGAACACTGAAGCTTTCTTT,CASRLFTAGNTEAFF
TRBJ2-7,once,TRBV27,TRBD2,TGTGCCAGCAGTTTTAGCGGGTCAAGGCCTTGGGAGCAGTACTTC,CASSFSGSRPWEQYF
TRBJ2-6,-,TRBV21-1,-,TGTGCCAGCCCAGAAAATGCTAGCGGAGGCGGCTCTGGGGCCAACGTCCTGACTTTC,CASPENASGGGSGANVLTF